These 31 T cell receptor beta chains originate from one sample sequenced in a study of response to subunit inactivated influenza vaccine. Each CDR3 protein is one row after TCRdb ran MiXCR on the RT-PCR reads. Seen here are 600,000 to 850,000 distinct CDR3 sequences, around 15% observed once, and the top ten hold about 7.6%. Sample: PBMCs from blood, taken less than 15 days before vaccination. Source of these receptors: a man in his forties or fifties who received an inactivated influenza vaccine.

This clonotype came up a few times. The chain is built from TRBV7-2 and TRBJ2-1, with D perhaps TRBD1 (5 bases). Trimming cost V 1 base and J 6 bases, with 19 bases left between them. Germline-derived CDR1 and CDR2 are SGHTA and FQGNSA. This CDR3 has 17 residues. The CDR3 DNA is TGTGCCAGCAGCTTAGGATCAGGGTTTCCCTCGTTCAATGAGCAGTTCTTC. Translation gives CASSLGSGFPSFNEQFF.

This clonotype was observed a handful of times. CDR3 sequence reads: CASSSIGGTGGRDTQYF. CDR3 DNA: TGTGCCAGCAGCTCCATCGGCGGGACAGGGGGGCGAGATACGCAGTATTTT. The chain is built from TRBV11-2 and TRBJ2-3, with 11 bases matching TRBD1. Looked up from germline, CDR1 is SGHAT and CDR2 is FQNNGV. The length of the CDR3 is 17 residues. The ends lost 4 bases at V and 5 bases at J; junction bases unmatched: 11.

The genes are TRBV4-1 and TRBJ2-5; 11 bases are shared with TRBD2. Germline V gene sequence: CDR1 MGHRA, CDR2 YSYEKL. V was pared by 0 bases and J by 0 bases, with 6 bases of the junction left unmatched. This CDR3 is built from 18 residues. The CDR3 region is CASSQDLLAGEYQETQYF. The CDR3 DNA sequence: TGCGCCAGCAGCCAAGATCTACTAGCGGGAGAGTACCAAGAGACCCAGTACTTC.

V usage is TRBV7-2 and J usage is TRBJ2-7; TRBD1 matches 7 bases. The CDR3 runs 14 residues. Germline V gene data show CDR1 as SGHTA and CDR2 as FQGNSA. Germline trimming cut 4 bases from V and 6 bases from J; bases unmatched to any gene: 9. CDR3 in amino acids: CASSSQGQVREQYF. CDR3 bases: TGTGCCAGCAGCTCACAAGGACAGGTGCGCGAGCAGTACTTC.

The chain employs TRBV10-3 and TRBJ2-3, with 7 bases lining up with TRBD2. Germline V CDR1 and CDR2: ENHRY, SYGVKD. With 11 bases clipped from V and 1 base from J, the junction kept 6 bases outside the gene matches. This CDR3 is 13 amino acids long. The CDR3 DNA sequence: TGTGCCGTCGGGACTATCGGCACAGATACGCAGTATTTT. Protein sequence: CAVGTIGTDTQYF.

The V and J genes are TRBV10-3 and TRBJ2-7; the match to TRBD2 covers 9 bases. The V segment lost 4 bases and the J segment 2 bases; nucleotides outside the gene matches: 6. The CDR3 has 15 amino acids. Germline CDR1 is ENHRY and CDR2 is SYGVKD. CDR3 region: CAISVEREATYEQYF. The CDR3 nucleotides are TGTGCCATCAGTGTCGAGCGGGAGGCCACCTACGAGCAGTACTTC.

The chain combines TRBV27 with TRBJ1-3; no reliable D call. Germline CDR1 and CDR2: MNHEY and SMNVEV (reference sequence). V was trimmed by 5 bases and J by 1 base, leaving 9 bases between them. The CDR3 totals 14 residues. The CDR3 nucleotides read TGTGCCAGCAGTGGAGGGATATCTGGAAACACCATATATTTT. This translates into CASSGGISGNTIYF.

This clonotype was counted only a few times. The rearrangement links TRBV7-9 to TRBJ1-1; D not certain. V gave up 0 bases and J gave up 0 bases, with 11 bases separating them. Per the germline V gene, CDR1 is SEHNR and CDR2 is FQNEAQ (reference sequence). The CDR3 totals 16 residues. As DNA, the CDR3 is TGTGCCAGCAGCTTAGCGAGGCAGCTGATGAACACTGAAGCTTTCTTT. Protein sequence: CASSLARQLMNTEAFF. Full variable domain (remainder filled in from reference TRBV7-9 and TRBJ1-1): DTGVSQNPRHKITKRGQNVTFRCDPISEHNRLYWYRQTLGQGPEFLTYFQNEAQLEKSRLLSDRFSAERPKGSFSTLEIQRTEQGDSAMYLCASSLARQLMNTEAFFGQGTRLTVV.

For the CDR3, the DNA is TGTGCCAGCAGCTTAGAGTTTGGTGATGAGCAGTTCTTC. This sequence encodes CASSLEFGDEQFF. This chain uses TRBV11-2 with TRBJ2-1; D not resolved. From germline, CDR1 is SGHAT and CDR2 FQNNGV. Trimming took 0 bases from V and 8 from J, leaving 8 bases between them. This CDR3 has 13 amino acids.

This clonotype showed up just a few times. The chain is built from TRBV11-2 and TRBJ1-4; possible D gene TRBD1, 6 bases. The CDR3 sequence is 18 residues long. V was pared by 4 bases and J by 3 bases, with 21 bases between. Germline-derived CDR1 and CDR2 are SGHAT and FQNNGV. CDR3 residues: CASSSPVQGTGSNEKLFF. The CDR3 DNA sequence: TGTGCCAGCAGCTCACCGGTACAGGGAACGGGGTCTAATGAAAAACTGTTTTTT. The full variable domain, rest sourced from reference TRBV11-2 and TRBJ1-4, is EAGVAQSPRYKIIEKRQSVAFWCNPISGHATLYWYQQILGQGPKLLIQFQNNGVVDDSQLPKDRFSAERLKGVDSTLKIQPAKLEDSAVYLCASSSPVQGTGSNEKLFFGSGTQLSVL.

This clonotype appeared a few times. The chain combines TRBV4-2 with TRBJ1-6, with unresolved D. Trimming stripped 0 bases from V and 7 bases from J, with 10 bases between. The length of the CDR3 is 15 residues. The germline V gene encodes CDR1 LGHNA and CDR2 YNFKEQ. The CDR3, as DNA: TGTGCCAGCAGCCAAGAGGCCGGGGTGAATTCACCCCTCCACTTT. Translating it yields CASSQEAGVNSPLHF.

The table lists this clonotype with a few counts. This rearrangement joins TRBV5-1 to TRBJ1-2; D may be TRBD1 (5 bases). Looked up from germline, CDR1 is SGHRS and CDR2 is YFSETQ. This CDR3 contains 15 residues. Between the trimmed V and J ends, which lost 4 bases and 3 bases, there was a span of 16 bases. The CDR3 nucleotides read TGCGCCAGCAGCACTCCGGGGGGTGTGGACTATGGCTACACCTTC. Its translation: CASSTPGGVDYGYTF.

This clonotype was seen many times. This rearrangement joins TRBV3-1 to TRBJ2-7, with D tentatively TRBD2 (5 bases). The CDR3 consists of 12 residues. Germline V lookup: CDR1 LGHDT, CDR2 YNNKEL (reference sequence). V lost 1 base to trimming and J lost 8 bases, with 9 bases between them. This CDR3 reads CASSQVLTKQYF. CDR3 coding DNA: TGTGCCAGCAGCCAAGTGTTGACTAAGCAGTACTTC.

This clonotype was seen a handful of times. The chain couples TRBV7-9 to TRBJ1-5; perhaps TRBD1 as D (6 bases). The CDR3 has 15 residues. Trimming took off 5 bases at V and 4 bases at J, with 15 bases between the two ends. Germline V CDR1 and CDR2: SEHNR, FQNEAQ (reference sequence). CDR3 loop: CASSIGTNPNQPQHF. As DNA, the CDR3 is TGTGCCAGCAGCATCGGGACAAATCCAAATCAGCCCCAGCATTTT.

The rearrangement joins TRBV28 to TRBJ2-7; D perhaps matches TRBD2 (6 bases). With 3 bases removed from V and 2 bases from J, the gap between germline ends came to 14 bases. CDR1 is MDHEN, CDR2 SYDVKM, per germline. This CDR3 region has 15 residues. This CDR3 reads CASSFPGGLTYEQYF. The CDR3 DNA reads as TGTGCCAGCAGTTTTCCCGGGGGTCTAACCTACGAGCAGTACTTC.

Ten or more counts support this clonotype. The chain joins TRBV5-1 to TRBJ1-5, with 8 positions matching TRBD1. The CDR3 extends over 14 amino acids. The germline V gene encodes CDR1 SGHRS and CDR2 YFSETQ. The ends lost 4 bases at V and 7 bases at J; junction bases unmatched: 7. In DNA, the CDR3 is TGCGCCAGCAGCCCCGGACAGGGAAGACAGCCCCAGCATTTT. Protein product: CASSPGQGRQPQHF.

This clonotype appeared many times. The genes are TRBV5-1 and TRBJ2-5, with D possibly called TRBD1 or TRBD2 (5 bases each). V lost 0 bases and J lost 5, with 11 bases in between. The CDR3 spans 14 residues. In germline, CDR1 is SGHRS, CDR2 YFSETQ. This CDR3 is CASSLAGTGETQYF. CDR3 DNA: TGCGCCAGCAGCTTGGCCGGGACGGGGGAGACCCAGTACTTC.

Concerning this clonotype itself: At one boundary the junction diverges from the germline segment, which might be a read error. This chain joins TRBV10-2 and TRBJ2-5, with 14 bases fitting TRBD2. This CDR3 has 16 amino acids. Germline V gene lookup returns CDR1 WSHSY and CDR2 SAAADI. The CDR3 loop is CASSGLAGGTQETHYF. Written as DNA, the CDR3 is TGCGCCAGCAGTGGACTAGCGGGAGGGACTCAAGAGACCCACTACTTC.

This clonotype was observed at least ten times. This chain links TRBV6-5 with TRBJ1-1, with D uncertain. Germline values: CDR1 MNHEY, CDR2 SVGAGI. The CDR3 consists of 11 residues. Trimming stripped 5 bases from V and 11 bases from J, with 12 bases between. The CDR3 reads CASSSFREAFF. The CDR3 bases are TGTGCCAGCAGTAGTTTTAGAGAGGCTTTCTTT.

There are many counts of this clonotype. J is TRBJ2-7 and V is TRBV10-2; the D is unclear. The CDR3 contains 13 residues. Germline CDR1 is WSHSY and CDR2 is SAAADI. The ends were cut back, 4 bases at V and 0 bases at J, with 7 bases in the middle. CDR3 loop: CASSVLGSYEQYF. CDR3 nucleotides: TGCGCCAGCAGTGTCTTGGGCTCCTACGAGCAGTACTTC.

The chain uses TRBV12-3 or TRBV12-4 and TRBJ2-2; D ambiguous. The CDR3 is made up of 14 amino acids. Trimming left V 0 bases short and J 4 bases short, with 6 bases between. DNA of the CDR3: TGTGCCAGCAGTTTAGCCTCAATCACCGGGGAGCTGTTTTTT. It translates to CASSLASITGELFF.

The sample holds many counts of this clonotype. This chain links TRBV7-2 with TRBJ2-1; no clear D gene. V was trimmed by 0 bases and J by 6 bases, leaving 9 bases between them. Germline V gives CDR1 SGHTA, CDR2 FQGNSA. The CDR3 totals 14 residues. The CDR3 coding sequence is TGTGCCAGCAGCTTAGCGGTGGCTAGCAATGAGCAGTTCTTC. Translation gives CASSLAVASNEQFF.

The V call is TRBV6-2 or TRBV6-3, the J call TRBJ1-2; D may be TRBD1 (6 bases). Germline values: CDR1 MNHEY, CDR2 SVGEGT. CDR3 length: 17 residues. Trimming removed 6 bases at V and 1 base at J, with 21 bases between. In DNA, the CDR3 is TGTGCCAGCAGCCGACTTGGCCGGACAGCGTATAACTATGGCTACACCTTC. Its translation is CASSRLGRTAYNYGYTF.

This clonotype was detected many times. The genes are TRBV20-1 and TRBJ2-2; 7 bases are a match to TRBD2. The CDR3 spans 14 residues. From germline, CDR1 is DFQATT and CDR2 SNEGSKA (reference sequence). V trimming: 6 bases; J trimming: 6 bases; junction bases outside the gene matches: 10. CDR3 DNA sequence: TGCAGTGCCCGGCCGGGAGGATCGGCCGGGGAGCTGTTTTTT. As protein: CSARPGGSAGELFF.

This clonotype was counted a few times. The V and J genes are TRBV15 and TRBJ2-5; no reliable D call. Germline V gene data show CDR1 as LNHNV and CDR2 as YYDKDF (reference sequence). The CDR3 is 12 residues long. V was cut by 3 bases and J by 7 bases, with 9 bases left in between. The CDR3 is CATSSLVGTQYF. CDR3 DNA: TGTGCCACCAGCAGCCTTGTTGGGACCCAGTACTTC.

In nucleotides, the CDR3 is TGTGCCAGCAGGGTAAACGACTACACTGAAGCTTTCTTT. This translates into CASRVNDYTEAFF. V usage is TRBV28 and J usage is TRBJ1-1; no definite D call. The CDR3 is 13 residues long. Germline V gene lookup returns CDR1 MDHEN and CDR2 SYDVKM. V was shortened by 6 bases and J by 3 bases, with 11 bases between the two germline ends.

The chain links TRBV20-1 to TRBJ2-7; a weak D match, TRBD2 (5 bases). Looked up from germline, CDR1 is DFQATT and CDR2 is SNEGSKA (reference sequence). Trimming took off 5 bases at V and 2 bases at J, with 13 bases between the two ends. CDR3 length equals 13 residues. In DNA, the CDR3 is TGCAGTGCTTCTGTGAGAGGGCCCTACGAGCAGTACTTC. Translation gives CSASVRGPYEQYF.

This chain connects TRBV4-2 to TRBJ2-1, with TRBD2 identical over 11 bases. After removal of 4 bases from V and 0 bases from J, the junction contained 11 bases not matched to a gene. CDR1 is LGHNA and CDR2 is YNFKEQ in the germline V gene. The CDR3 loop spans 19 amino acids. Here the CDR3 DNA reads TGTGCCAGCAGCCTAGGAATAGCGGGAGGGCCTCCCTCCTACAATGAGCAGTTCTTC. This sequence encodes CASSLGIAGGPPSYNEQFF.

This clonotype was counted only a few times. The chain combines TRBV20-1 with TRBJ2-3; D is uncertain. The CDR3 contains 14 residues. Germline assignment: CDR1 DFQATT and CDR2 SNEGSKA (reference sequence). The V and J ends lost 0 bases and 3 bases respectively, with 10 bases between them. DNA of the CDR3: TGCAGTGCTAGAGAGACGGTTGGGACAGATACGCAGTATTTT. Its protein product is CSARETVGTDTQYF.

This chain links TRBV20-1 with TRBJ2-1; 7 positions match TRBD2. CDR1 is DFQATT and CDR2 is SNEGSKA in the germline V gene (reference sequence). With 6 bases clipped from V and 6 bases from J, the junction kept 17 bases outside the gene matches. This CDR3 is 16 amino acids long. In DNA form, the CDR3 reads TGCAGTGCCCCGCGTGGCGGGAGCTTCCGCGGCAATGAGCAGTTCTTC. Translating gives CSAPRGGSFRGNEQFF.

This clonotype was seen a few times. DNA of the CDR3: TGCAGTGCTAGTAAATCCAGGGCTGGAAACACCATATATTTT. Residues: CSASKSRAGNTIYF. This sequence joins TRBV20-1 and TRBJ1-3; TRBD1 is a possible D gene (5 bases). The germline gives CDR1 DFQATT, CDR2 SNEGSKA (reference sequence). Trimming took off 3 bases at V and 2 bases at J, with 11 bases between the two ends. The CDR3 spans 14 residues.